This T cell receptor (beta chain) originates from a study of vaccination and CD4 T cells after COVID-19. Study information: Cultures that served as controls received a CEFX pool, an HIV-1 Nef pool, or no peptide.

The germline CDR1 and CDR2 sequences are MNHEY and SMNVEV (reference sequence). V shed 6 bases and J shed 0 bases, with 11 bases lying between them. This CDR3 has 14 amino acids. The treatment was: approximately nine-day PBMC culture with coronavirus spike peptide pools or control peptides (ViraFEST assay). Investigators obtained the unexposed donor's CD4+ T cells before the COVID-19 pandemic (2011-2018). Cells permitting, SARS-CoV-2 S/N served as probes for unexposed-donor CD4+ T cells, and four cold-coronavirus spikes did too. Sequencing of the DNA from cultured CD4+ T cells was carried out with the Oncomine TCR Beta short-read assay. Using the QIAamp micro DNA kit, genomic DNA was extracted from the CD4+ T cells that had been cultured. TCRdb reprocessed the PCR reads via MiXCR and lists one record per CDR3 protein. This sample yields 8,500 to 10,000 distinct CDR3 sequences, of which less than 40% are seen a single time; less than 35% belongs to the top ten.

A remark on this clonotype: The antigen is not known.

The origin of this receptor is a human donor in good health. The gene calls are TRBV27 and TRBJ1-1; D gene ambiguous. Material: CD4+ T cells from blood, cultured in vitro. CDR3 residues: CASRVTRMNTEAFF. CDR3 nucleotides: TGTGCCAGCAGGGTGACAAGAATGAACACTGAAGCTTTCTTT.